This TCR beta chain is from a study of cytomegalovirus exposure and HLA in healthy donors. In the study overall: The same platform was used for the 110 or so validation repertoires and the 500 to 700 first-cohort repertoires, a later analysis reported. Broader study findings: According to a subsequent analysis, TCR clusters from the first cohort were inclined to appear together in the roughly 120 validation repertoires. Cytomegalovirus-associated TCR beta chains were listed, numbering 150 to 200.

This clone was counted a single time. Its antigen is as yet unknown. The data were produced by immunoSEQ multiplex PCR, yet TCRdb's version contains in-frame clones alone and is incomplete. The table has 150,000 to 200,000 clones, roughly nine tenths seen once. The CDR3 covers 13 residues. Germline V gene data show CDR1 as GTSNPN and CDR2 as SVGIG (reference sequence). The ends were cut back, 1 base at V and 3 bases at J, with 7 bases in the middle. The receptor was isolated from a woman aged 30 to 39 in good health and CMV-seronegative. This chain joins TRBV30 and TRBJ2-1; unclear D gene. The specimen was PBMCs. The CDR3 DNA reads as TGTGCCTGGAGTGAGGGCAACTACAATGAGCAGTTCTTC. Encoded protein: CAWSEGNYNEQFF.